This TCR beta chain was observed in a study of T cell responses to AZD1222 COVID-19 vaccine. Study details: Analysis merged second doses at about 4 or about 12 weeks.

The study, taken as a whole, reports: When two AZD1222 doses had been given, Spike-specific TCR breadth and depth rose. Donors were largely white British and mainly female; clonal diversity was possibly underestimated. Just six AZD1222 recipients tested seropositive at baseline.

In regard to this clone: Its cognate antigen is unknown.

Sequencing used immunoSEQ multiplex PCR; TCRdb keeps in-frame clones, though not all of them. The table shows about 150,000 clones, with roughly nine tenths occurring only once. The sample consisted of peripheral blood, taken on day 0 of AZD1222 vaccination. This TCR was sampled from an adult in good health.

In DNA form, the CDR3 reads TGTGCCAGCAGTTTGGAGGGGGCACGGTCACCCCTCCACTTT. Translation gives CASSLEGARSPLHF. The rearrangement joins TRBV27 to TRBJ1-6; 7 positions match TRBD1. This CDR3 has 14 residues. Losses at the gene ends were 3 bases for V and 10 bases for J; bases not matched to a gene: 6. Looked up from germline, CDR1 is MNHEY and CDR2 is SMNVEV (reference sequence).